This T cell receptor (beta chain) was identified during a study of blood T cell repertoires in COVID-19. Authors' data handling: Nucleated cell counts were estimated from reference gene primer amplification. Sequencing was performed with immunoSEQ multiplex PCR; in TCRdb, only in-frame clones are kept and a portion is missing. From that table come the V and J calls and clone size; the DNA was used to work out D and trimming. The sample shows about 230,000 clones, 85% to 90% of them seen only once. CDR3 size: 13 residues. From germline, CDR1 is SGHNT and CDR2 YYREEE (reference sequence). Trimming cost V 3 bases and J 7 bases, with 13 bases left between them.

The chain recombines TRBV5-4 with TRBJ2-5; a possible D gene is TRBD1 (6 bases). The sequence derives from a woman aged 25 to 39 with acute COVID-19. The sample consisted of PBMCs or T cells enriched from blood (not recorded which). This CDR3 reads CASSYLLGGTQYF. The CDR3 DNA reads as TGTGCCAGCAGCTACCTTTTAGGGGGGACCCAGTACTTC.